This TCR beta chain was retrieved from a study of blood T cell repertoires in COVID-19. The wider study: The United States, Italy and Spain were the sources of the acute and convalescent COVID-19 samples. Nucleic acid was either cDNA or gDNA, and it came from T cells, B-cell-depleted T cells, or PBMCs.

J was trimmed by 7 bases and V by 4 bases; bases with no gene match: 4. The CDR3 is 13 residues long. The Seattle patients, enrolled during active infection, were followed longitudinally. Measured with immunoSEQ multiplex PCR; TCRdb has only the in-frame clones, and not every one. The sample contains under 60,000 clones, roughly 84% of which appear only once. The TCR was taken from a young man with COVID-19, enrolled during active disease. V is TRBV12-3 or TRBV12-4 and J is TRBJ2-1; 7 bases are shared with TRBD1. Source material: peripheral blood. CDR3 protein: CASSSGQFNEQFF. The CDR3 region has the DNA TGTGCCAGCAGTTCGGGACAGTTTAATGAGCAGTTCTTC.